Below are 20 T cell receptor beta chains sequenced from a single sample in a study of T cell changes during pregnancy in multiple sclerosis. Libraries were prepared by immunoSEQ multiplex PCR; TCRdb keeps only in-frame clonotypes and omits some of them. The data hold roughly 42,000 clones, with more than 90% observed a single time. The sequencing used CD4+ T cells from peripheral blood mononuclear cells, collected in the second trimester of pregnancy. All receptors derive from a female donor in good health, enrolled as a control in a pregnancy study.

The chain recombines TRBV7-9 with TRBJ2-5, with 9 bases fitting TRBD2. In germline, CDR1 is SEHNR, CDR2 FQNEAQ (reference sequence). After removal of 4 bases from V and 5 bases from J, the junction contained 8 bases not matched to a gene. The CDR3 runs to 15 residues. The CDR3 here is CASSYASGGKETQYF. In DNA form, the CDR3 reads TGTGCCAGCAGCTACGCAAGCGGGGGGAAGGAGACCCAGTACTTC. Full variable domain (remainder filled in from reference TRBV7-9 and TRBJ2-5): DTGVSQNPRHKITKRGQNVTFRCDPISEHNRLYWYRQTLGQGPEFLTYFQNEAQLEKSRLLSDRFSAERPKGSFSTLEIQRTEQGDSAMYLCASSYASGGKETQYFGPGTRLLVL.

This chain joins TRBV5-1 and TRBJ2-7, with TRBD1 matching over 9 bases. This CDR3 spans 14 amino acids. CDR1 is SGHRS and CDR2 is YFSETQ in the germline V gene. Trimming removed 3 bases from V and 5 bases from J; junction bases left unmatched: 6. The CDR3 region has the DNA TGCGCCAGCAGCTATGACAGGGGGTCCCACGAGCAGTACTTC. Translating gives CASSYDRGSHEQYF. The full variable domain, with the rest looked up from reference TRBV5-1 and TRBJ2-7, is KAGVTQTPRYLIKTRGQQVTLSCSPISGHRSVSWYQQTPGQGLQFLFEYFSETQRNKGNFPGRFSGRQFSNSRSEMNVSTLELGDSALYLCASSYDRGSHEQYFGPGTRLTVT.

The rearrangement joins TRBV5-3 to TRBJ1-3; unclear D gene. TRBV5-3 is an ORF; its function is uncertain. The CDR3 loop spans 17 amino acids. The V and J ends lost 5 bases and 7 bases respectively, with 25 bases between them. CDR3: CARSPPWDSWRINTIYF. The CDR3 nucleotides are TGTGCCAGAAGTCCTCCATGGGATTCTTGGAGGATTAACACCATATATTTT.

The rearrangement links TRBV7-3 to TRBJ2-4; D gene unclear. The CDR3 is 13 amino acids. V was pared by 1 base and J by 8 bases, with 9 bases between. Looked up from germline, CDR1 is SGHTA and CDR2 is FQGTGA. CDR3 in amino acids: CASSLSLRDIQYF. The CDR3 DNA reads TGTGCCAGCAGCTTAAGCCTCCGGGACATTCAGTACTTC.

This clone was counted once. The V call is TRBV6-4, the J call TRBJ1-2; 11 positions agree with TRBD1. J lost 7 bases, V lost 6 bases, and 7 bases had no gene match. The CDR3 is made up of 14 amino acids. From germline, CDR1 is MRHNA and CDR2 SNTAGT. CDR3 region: CASSQGQGAGGYTF. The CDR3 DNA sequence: TGTGCCAGCAGCCAAGGACAGGGGGCGGGTGGCTACACCTTC.

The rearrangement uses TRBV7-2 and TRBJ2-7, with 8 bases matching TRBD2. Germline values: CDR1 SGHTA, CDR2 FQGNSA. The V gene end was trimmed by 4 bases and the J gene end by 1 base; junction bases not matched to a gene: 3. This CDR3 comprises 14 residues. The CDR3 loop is CASSSPGGSYEQYF. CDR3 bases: TGTGCCAGCAGCTCTCCGGGAGGGTCCTACGAGCAGTACTTC. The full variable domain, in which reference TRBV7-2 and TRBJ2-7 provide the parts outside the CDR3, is GAGVSQSPSNKVTEKGKDVELRCDPISGHTALYWYRQSLGQGLEFLIYFQGNSAPDKSGLPSDRFSAERTGGSVSTLTIQRTQQEDSAVYLCASSSPGGSYEQYFGPGTRLTVT.

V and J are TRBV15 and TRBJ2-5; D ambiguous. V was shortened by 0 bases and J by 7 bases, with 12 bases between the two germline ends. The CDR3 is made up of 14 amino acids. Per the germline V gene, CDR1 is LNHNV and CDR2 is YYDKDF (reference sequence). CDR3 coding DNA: TGTGCCACCAGCAGAGAATTCTCAACCGGGACCCAGTACTTC. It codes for CATSREFSTGTQYF. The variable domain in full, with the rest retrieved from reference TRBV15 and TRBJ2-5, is DAMVIQNPRYQVTQFGKPVTLSCSQTLNHNVMYWYQQKSSQAPKLLFHYYDKDFNNEADTPDNFQSRRPNTSFCFLDIRSPGLGDTAMYLCATSREFSTGTQYFGPGTRLLVL.

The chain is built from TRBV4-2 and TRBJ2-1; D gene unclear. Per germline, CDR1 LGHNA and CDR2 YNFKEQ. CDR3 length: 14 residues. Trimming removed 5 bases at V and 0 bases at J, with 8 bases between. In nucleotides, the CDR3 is TGTGCCAGCAGCAGTCTCAGCTCCTACAATGAGCAGTTCTTC. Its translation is CASSSLSSYNEQFF.

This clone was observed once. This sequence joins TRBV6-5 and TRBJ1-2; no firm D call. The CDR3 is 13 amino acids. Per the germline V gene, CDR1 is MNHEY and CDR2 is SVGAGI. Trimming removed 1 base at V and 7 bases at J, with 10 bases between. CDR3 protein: CASSYLQKSGYTF. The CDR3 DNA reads TGTGCCAGCAGTTACTTACAGAAAAGTGGCTACACCTTC.

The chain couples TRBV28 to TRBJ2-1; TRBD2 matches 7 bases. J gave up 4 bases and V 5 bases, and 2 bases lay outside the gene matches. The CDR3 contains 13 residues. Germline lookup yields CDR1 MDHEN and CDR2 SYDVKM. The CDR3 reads CASSPAGYNEQFF. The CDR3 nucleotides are TGTGCCAGCAGTCCAGCGGGATACAATGAGCAGTTCTTC.

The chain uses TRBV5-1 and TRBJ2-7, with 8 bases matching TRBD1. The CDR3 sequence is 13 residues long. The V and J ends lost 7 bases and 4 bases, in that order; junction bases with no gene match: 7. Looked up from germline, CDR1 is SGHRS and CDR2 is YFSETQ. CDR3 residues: CASAHRQGYEQYF. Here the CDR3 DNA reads TGCGCCAGCGCCCATCGACAGGGGTACGAGCAGTACTTC.

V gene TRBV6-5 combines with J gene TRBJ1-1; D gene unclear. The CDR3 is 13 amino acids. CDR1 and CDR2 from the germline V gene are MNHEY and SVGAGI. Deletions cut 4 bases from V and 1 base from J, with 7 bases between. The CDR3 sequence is CASSSTANTEAFF. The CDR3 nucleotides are TGTGCCAGCAGTTCCACAGCGAACACTGAAGCTTTCTTT.

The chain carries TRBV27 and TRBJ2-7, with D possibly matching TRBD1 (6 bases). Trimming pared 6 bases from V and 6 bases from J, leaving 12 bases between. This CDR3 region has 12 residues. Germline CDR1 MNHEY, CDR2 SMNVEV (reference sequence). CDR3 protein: CASRSTGFEQYF. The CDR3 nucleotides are TGTGCCAGCAGAAGTACAGGGTTCGAGCAGTACTTC.

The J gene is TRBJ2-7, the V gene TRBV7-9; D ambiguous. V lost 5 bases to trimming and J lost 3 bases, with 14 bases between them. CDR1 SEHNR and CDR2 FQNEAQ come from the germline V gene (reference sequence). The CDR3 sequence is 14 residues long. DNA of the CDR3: TGTGCCAGCAGCACCCTCGGTTCGATCTACGAGCAGTACTTC. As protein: CASSTLGSIYEQYF.

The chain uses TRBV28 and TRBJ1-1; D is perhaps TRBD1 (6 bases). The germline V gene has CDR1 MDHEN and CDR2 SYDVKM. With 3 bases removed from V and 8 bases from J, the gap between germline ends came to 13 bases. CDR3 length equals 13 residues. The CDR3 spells CASSLNRETEAFF. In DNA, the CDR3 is TGTGCCAGCAGTTTGAACAGGGAGACCGAAGCTTTCTTT.

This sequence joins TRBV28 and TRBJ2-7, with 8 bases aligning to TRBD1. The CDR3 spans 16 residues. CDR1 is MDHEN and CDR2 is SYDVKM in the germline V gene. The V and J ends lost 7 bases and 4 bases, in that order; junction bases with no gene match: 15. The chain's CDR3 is CASTRTKAGGTYEQYF. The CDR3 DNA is TGTGCCAGCACTCGAACCAAGGCAGGGGGCACGTACGAGCAGTACTTC.

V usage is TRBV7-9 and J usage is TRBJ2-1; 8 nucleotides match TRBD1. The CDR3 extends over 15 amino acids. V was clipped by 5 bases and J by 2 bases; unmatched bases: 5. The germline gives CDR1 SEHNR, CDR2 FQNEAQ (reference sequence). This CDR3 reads CASSPRTGTYNEQFF. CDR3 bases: TGTGCCAGCAGCCCACGGACAGGGACCTACAATGAGCAGTTCTTC.

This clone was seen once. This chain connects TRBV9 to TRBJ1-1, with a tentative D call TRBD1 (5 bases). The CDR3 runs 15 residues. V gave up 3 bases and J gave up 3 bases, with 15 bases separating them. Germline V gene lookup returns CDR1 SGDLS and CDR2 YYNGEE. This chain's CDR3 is CASSAGAGGDTEAFF. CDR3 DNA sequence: TGTGCCAGCAGCGCAGGAGCGGGGGGGGACACTGAAGCTTTCTTT. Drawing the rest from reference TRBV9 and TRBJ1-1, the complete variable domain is DSGVTQTPKHLITATGQRVTLRCSPRSGDLSVYWYQQSLDQGLQFLIQYYNGEERAKGNILERFSAQQFPDLHSELNLSSLELGDSALYFCASSAGAGGDTEAFFGQGTRLTVV.

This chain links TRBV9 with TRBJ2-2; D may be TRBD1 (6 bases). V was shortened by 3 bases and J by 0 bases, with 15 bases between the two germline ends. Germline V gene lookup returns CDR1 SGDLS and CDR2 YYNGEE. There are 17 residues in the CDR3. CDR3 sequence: CASSALQGSPNTGELFF. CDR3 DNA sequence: TGTGCCAGCAGCGCGCTACAGGGATCCCCGAACACCGGGGAGCTGTTTTTT.

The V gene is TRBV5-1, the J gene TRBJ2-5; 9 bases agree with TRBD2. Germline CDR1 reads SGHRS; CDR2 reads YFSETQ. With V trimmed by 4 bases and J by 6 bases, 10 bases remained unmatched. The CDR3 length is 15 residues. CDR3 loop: CASSAQGAGGKTQYF. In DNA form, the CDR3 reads TGCGCCAGCAGCGCGCAGGGAGCGGGGGGTAAGACCCAGTACTTC. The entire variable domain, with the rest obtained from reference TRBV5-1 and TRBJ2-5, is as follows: KAGVTQTPRYLIKTRGQQVTLSCSPISGHRSVSWYQQTPGQGLQFLFEYFSETQRNKGNFPGRFSGRQFSNSRSEMNVSTLELGDSALYLCASSAQGAGGKTQYFGPGTRLLVL.